The present entry profiles one T cell receptor (beta chain) with its context. Method: immunoSEQ multiplex PCR; TCRdb's copy keeps in-frame clones and lacks some. The table has about 82,000 clones, roughly nine tenths seen once. The data originate from a study of OX40 agonist ivuxolimab in advanced cancers. Study overall: Melanoma, hepatocellular carcinoma, head and neck or renal cell cancer occurred in dose-escalation patients. Earlier treatment with anti-PD-1, anti-PD-L1 or anti-CTLA-4 was permitted, and 30% to 40% had received some.

V was trimmed by 2 bases and J by 9 bases, leaving 14 bases between them. Per the germline V gene, CDR1 is GTSNPN and CDR2 is SVGIG (reference sequence). The CDR3 is 13 amino acids. The chain carries TRBV30 and TRBJ2-1; possibly TRBD1 for D (6 bases). The sequence was collected from an adult with an advanced solid tumor such as melanoma, head and neck, liver or kidney cancer. The source material was CD4+ or CD8+ T cells sorted from blood, sampled in a trial of the OX40 agonist ivuxolimab. The CDR3 loop reads CAWSTTGIGEQFF. For the CDR3, the DNA is TGTGCCTGGAGTACTACAGGGATAGGTGAGCAGTTCTTC.